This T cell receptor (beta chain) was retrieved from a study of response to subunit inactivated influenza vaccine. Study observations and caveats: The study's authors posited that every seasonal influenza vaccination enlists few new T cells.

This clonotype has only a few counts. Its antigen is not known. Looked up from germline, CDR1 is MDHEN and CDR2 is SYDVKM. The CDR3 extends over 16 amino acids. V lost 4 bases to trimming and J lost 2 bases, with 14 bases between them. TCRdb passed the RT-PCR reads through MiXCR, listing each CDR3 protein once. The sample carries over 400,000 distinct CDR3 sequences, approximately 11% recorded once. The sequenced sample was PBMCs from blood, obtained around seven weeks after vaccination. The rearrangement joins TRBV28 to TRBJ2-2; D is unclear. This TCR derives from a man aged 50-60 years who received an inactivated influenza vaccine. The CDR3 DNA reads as TGTGCCAGCAGTTACGTTACATCCGGAAACACCGGGGAGCTGTTTTTT. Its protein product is CASSYVTSGNTGELFF. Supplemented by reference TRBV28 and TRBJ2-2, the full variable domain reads DVKVTQSSRYLVKRTGEKVFLECVQDMDHENMFWYRQDPGLGLRLIYFSYDVKMKEKGDIPEGYSVSREKKERFSLILESASTNQTSMYLCASSYVTSGNTGELFFGEGSRLTVL.